This note documents a single TCR beta chain sequence. Its specific antigen is unknown. Per-nucleotide qualities are absent, and no much larger clonotype sits a single base away. Libraries were built with 5' RACE. The reads were generated on an Illumina HiSeq 2000. Template switching added a universal primer binding site, and the final cDNA carried a unique molecular identifier that allowed TCR cDNA molecules to be counted accurately. Specific primers in the conserved constant-segment region were used to synthesize first-strand cDNA for the TCR alpha and beta chains. Each cDNA library was double barcoded, with a SMART-Mk sample barcode plus Illumina barcodes, to control for contamination. TruSeq adapter sequences and Illumina sample barcodes were added in two successive PCR steps. The Illumina HiSeq platform was used with custom primers to sequence TCR alpha and beta cDNA libraries. The authors' analysis ran thus. Raw reads were processed with MiGEC to extract unique molecular identifiers, and MiXCR was used to determine CDR3 positions. For each individual, recombination models were inferred using an EM algorithm with the repgenHMM and IGoR tools. The analysis of shared clonotypes was done with the tcR package in R, with sharing normalized by the product of cloneset sizes. Out-of-frame nonproductive sequences were analyzed to study raw recombination free of thymic and clonal selection effects. The public reads were run again by TCRdb, first through fastp at Q25 and then through MiXCR, and only productive beta chains were kept. Identical CDR3 protein sequences are pooled into one entry, listed with their most common genes and DNA. These V and J calls derive from TCRdb rather than the authors' analysis. In all, the sample holds 250,000 or so distinct CDR3 sequences, and 7.5% of those were seen once. The ten biggest clones cover less than 6.5% of the sample.

CDR1 and CDR2, per the germline V gene, are SGHRS and YFSETQ. The CDR3, cysteine through phenylalanine, is 16 amino acids long. Only the CDR3 portion is preserved as DNA: 48 bases, with reading frame beginning at the first base. V lost 0 bases and J lost 4 bases; the stretch between them is 14 bases long. The sample is drawn from a study of identical twins (dated by TCRdb to 2015 to 2016). For context, the study as a whole: TCR alpha and beta repertoires from monozygotic twins, unrelated adults of various ages and cord blood were deep-sequenced to test whether fetal clonotypes persist. To rule out contamination, replicate twin experiments were performed at different times with different library preparation protocols.

What the study reported, not specific to this receptor: Out-of-frame TCR alpha sequences shared between twins showed an excess of low generation-probability sequences compared with coincidental sharing between unrelated individuals. Invariant T cells such as MAIT and iNKT could partly confound zero-insertion analyses, although diverse VJ usage argued against such confounding for most clonotypes. Because the same donors could not be followed over many years, the conclusions depended on cross-sectional statistical analysis. Fewer insertions were carried by abundant cord blood beta clonotypes; a weaker similar trend was observed in young adult naive repertoires, while no such trend was observed in memory repertoires. The excess sharing between twins in beta out-of-frame sequences was weaker because fewer shared sequences reduced the signal-to-noise ratio. In monozygotic twins, out-of-frame TCR alpha sharing was systematically underestimated by recombination models, although the models agreed with sharing between unrelated individuals.

All donors were healthy Caucasians. The twin cohort comprised three pairs of female monozygotic twins, all aged about 18 to 30 years. CD4+ and CD8+ T cell populations were isolated with positive isolation kits from Invitrogen. The data also belong to a second study, concerning yellow fever vaccine responses in identical twins. From that second study: According to the authors, in identical twins the way T cells responded to vaccination appeared partly convergent and partly personalized. In identical twins, the study followed T cell clones that responded to the vaccine with precision.

The origin of this receptor is a woman between 18 and 30 years old in good health. What was sequenced was CD8+ T cells sorted from blood. The rearranged chain carries TRBV5-1 and TRBJ2-1; no D gene call is confident. The DNA is as follows: TGCGCCAGCAGCTTGGATGGCAGAGTAATATACAATGAGCAGTTCTTC. Its protein is CASSLDGRVIYNEQFF.